A selection of T cell receptor beta chains follows, all from one sample in a study of regulatory dendritic cells for organ transplantation. Produced via immunoSEQ multiplex PCR; TCRdb's table is partial and in-frame only. The profile shows about 4,200 clones, 60% of them singletons. No antigen is known for these receptors. The sequencing sample was made of memory CD8+ T cells from blood cultured with regulatory dendritic cells. These receptors were obtained from a human donor in good health. CDR3s include the opening cysteine and the closing phenylalanine or tryptophan. The D gene is left open where the match is weak. Clone size is not always given. Where it is, it says once, few, many or a class for expanded clones.

V gene	D gene	J gene	clone size	CDR3 DNA	CDR3 protein
TRBV6-1	.	TRBJ2-7	.	TGTGCCAGCAGTGAACGCCCGGACAGCAGCTCCTACGAGCAGTACTTC	CASSERPDSSSYEQYF
TRBV5-4	TRBD1	TRBJ1-1	.	TGTGCCAGCAGCACGACAGGGACGAACACTGAAGCTTTCTTT	CASSTTGTNTEAFF
TRBV7-9	TRBD1	TRBJ1-1	.	TGTGCCAGCAGCACGACAGGGGAGAACACTGAAGCTTTCTTT	CASSTTGENTEAFF
TRBV4-3	.	TRBJ1-2	few	TGCGCCAGCAGCCACGGGGGAGGGTCGAACTATGGCTACACCTTC	CASSHGGGSNYGYTF
TRBV4-1	.	TRBJ2-3	once	TGCGCCAGCAGCCAAGCTAGCACAGATACGCAGTATTTT	CASSQASTDTQYF
TRBV4-3	TRBD1	TRBJ1-5	.	TGCGCCAGCAGCTATGGGACAGCCGACCGGGAGCCCCAGCATTTT	CASSYGTADREPQHF
TRBV6-6	TRBD1	TRBJ2-4	.	TGTGCCAGCAGGAAGGGACAGGGGCCCAAAAACATTCAGTACTTC	CASRKGQGPKNIQYF
TRBV2	TRBD1	TRBJ1-2	few	TGTGCCAGCAGTGTCGCCGGGCCTCGACAGGGGAACTATGGCTACACCTTC	CASSVAGPRQGNYGYTF
TRBV7-9	TRBD2	TRBJ2-1	.	TGTGCCAGCAGCGGCAGCCTAGCGGTGTACAATGAGCAGTTCTTC	CASSGSLAVYNEQFF
TRBV19	.	TRBJ2-5	.	TGTGCCAGTAGTATGCTAGGGGGGGACACCCAGTACTTC	CASSMLGGDTQYF
TRBV5-1	.	TRBJ2-7	.	TGCGCCAGCAGCTTGGTGGCGGATAGCTCCTACGAGCAGTACTTC	CASSLVADSSYEQYF
TRBV7-6	TRBD1	TRBJ2-7	.	TGTGCCAGCAGTTCCGCAGGGGGAAACGAGCAGTACTTC	CASSSAGGNEQYF
TRBV7-8	.	TRBJ2-7	.	TGTGCCAGCAGCCCTCAAAATGACAACTCCTACGAGCAGTACTTC	CASSPQNDNSYEQYF
TRBV19	.	TRBJ2-1	.	TGTGCCAGTAGTATCAGGCTAGCGTTTGAATCAAGCTCCTACAATGAGCAGTTCTTC	CASSIRLAFESSSYNEQFF
TRBV5-6	TRBD2	TRBJ2-5	.	TGTGCCAGCAGCTTGGTAGCGGGGGAAGTGGAGACCCAGTACTTC	CASSLVAGEVETQYF
TRBV9	TRBD1	TRBJ1-2	medium-sized	TGTGCCAGCAGCGTAGCCTACAGGGGGTCTAACTATGGCTACACCTTC	CASSVAYRGSNYGYTF
TRBV5-1	.	TRBJ1-1	few	TGCGCCAGCAGGATGACAACTGAAGCTTTCTTT	CASRMTTEAFF
TRBV7-8	TRBD1	TRBJ2-7	.	TGTGCCAGCAGCTTAGGGGGACAGACCTACGAGCAGTACTTC	CASSLGGQTYEQYF
TRBV4-1	.	TRBJ2-5	.	TGCGCCAGCAGCCAAGATGGGATTCAGGGAGGTCGGGAGACCCAGTACTTC	CASSQDGIQGGRETQYF
TRBV6-5	.	TRBJ2-2	.	TGTGCCAGCAGTACAGAAGCCACCGGGGAGCTGTTTTTT	CASSTEATGELFF
TRBV18	TRBD1	TRBJ1-4	.	TGTGCCAGCTCGACCGGGACAGGCGGAGAAAAACTGTTTTTT	CASSTGTGGEKLFF
TRBV10-3	.	TRBJ2-3	.	TGTGCCATCAGTGAGTCGAGGGGGATAGGAACAGATACGCAGTATTTT	CAISESRGIGTDTQYF
TRBV19	.	TRBJ1-1	.	TGTGCCTCAGGCCAAGTTAGTCGGAACACTGAAGCTTTCTTT	CASGQVSRNTEAFF
TRBV6-1	.	TRBJ1-2	.	TGTGCCAGCAGTGAAGATGGGAGTAGGTACTATGGCTACACCTTC	CASSEDGSRYYGYTF
TRBV4-3	.	TRBJ2-7	.	TGCGCCAGCAGCCAAGATGAGGGTTCCTCCTACGAGCAGTACTTC	CASSQDEGSSYEQYF
TRBV5-6	.	TRBJ1-2	.	TGTGCCAGCAGCTTGGATCGGGGCTACACCTTC	CASSLDRGYTF
TRBV27	.	TRBJ2-7	.	TGTGCCAGCAGTTTATCACAAGGACACCTCAGCGAGCAGTACTTC	CASSLSQGHLSEQYF
TRBV5-1	TRBD1	TRBJ1-2	.	TGCGCCAGCAGCGGAACAGGGGTCAACTATGGCTACACCTTC	CASSGTGVNYGYTF
TRBV7-8	TRBD1	TRBJ1-1	.	TGTGCCAGCAGCCCACAAACAGGGGGGTACACTGAAGCTTTCTTT	CASSPQTGGYTEAFF
TRBV9	TRBD2	TRBJ2-3	once	TGTGCCAGCAGCGTCACTAGCGGGGACGCAGATACGCAGTATTTT	CASSVTSGDADTQYF
TRBV28	TRBD1	TRBJ2-1	.	TGTGCCAGCAGTTTGTCCCTGGGGACAGGGGCACCTGGAATCTCCTACAATGAGCAGTTCTTC	CASSLSLGTGAPGISYNEQFF
TRBV7-2	TRBD1	TRBJ2-7	.	TGTGCCAGCAGCTACCGGGGACAGCAGACCTACGAGCAGTACTTC	CASSYRGQQTYEQYF
TRBV7-2	TRBD1	TRBJ1-5	.	TGTGCCAGCAGCTTAATTACAGGGGGAGAGCCCCAGCATTTT	CASSLITGGEPQHF
TRBV4-3	.	TRBJ1-2	.	TGCGCCAGCAGCCAAGGTTCCAGGTGGGCATCTGGTGGCTACACCTTC	CASSQGSRWASGGYTF
TRBV2	TRBD1	TRBJ2-3	once	TGTGCCAGCAGTGTACCCGGGACAGGGAGCCGGGCAGATACGCAGTATTTT	CASSVPGTGSRADTQYF
TRBV6-1	.	TRBJ2-7	.	TGTGCCAGCAGTGAGGGGCTGAACTCCTACGAGCAGTACTTC	CASSEGLNSYEQYF
TRBV29-1	.	TRBJ2-1	.	TGCAGCGCGAAGAACCTGGACTCCCCCTACAATGAGCAGTTCTTC	CSAKNLDSPYNEQFF
TRBV11-3	TRBD1	TRBJ2-2	.	TGTGCCAGCAGCCCCTATCAGGGGGACACCGGGGAGCTGTTTTTT	CASSPYQGDTGELFF
TRBV5-5	.	TRBJ2-7	.	TGTGCCAGCAGTCCTCCGGGAAGCTACGAGCAGTACTTC	CASSPPGSYEQYF
TRBV7-9	TRBD2	TRBJ2-7	.	TGTGCCAGCAGCCCATTTGAGTCTAGCGGGGGGGCATACGAGCAGTACTTC	CASSPFESSGGAYEQYF
TRBV7-8	TRBD2	TRBJ2-2	few	TGTGCCAGCAGCCCCGGACTAGCGGGGTTTGGGGAGCTGTTTTTT	CASSPGLAGFGELFF
TRBV4-2	TRBD2	TRBJ2-1	.	TGTGCCAGCAGCCAAGATCTTAGCGGGGGGCGCAGAGGAAATGAGCAGTTCTTC	CASSQDLSGGRRGNEQFF
TRBV4-3	TRBD1	TRBJ1-5	few	TGCGCCAGCAGCCAAGGGACAGGGGGATCAAATCAGCCCCAGCATTTT	CASSQGTGGSNQPQHF
TRBV4-1	TRBD2	TRBJ2-2	medium-sized	TGCGCCAGCAGCCAGGGGGGGGGCACCGGGGAGCTGTTTTTT	CASSQGGGTGELFF